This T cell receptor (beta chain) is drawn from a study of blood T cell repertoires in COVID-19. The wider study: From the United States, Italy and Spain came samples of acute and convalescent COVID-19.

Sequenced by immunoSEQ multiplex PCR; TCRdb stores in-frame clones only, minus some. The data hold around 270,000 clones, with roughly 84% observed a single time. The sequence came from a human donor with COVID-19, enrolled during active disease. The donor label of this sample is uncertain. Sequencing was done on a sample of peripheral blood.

DNA of the CDR3: TGTGCCAGCAGCCCCTGGAGTGGCTCCTATAATTCACCCCTCCACTTT. Protein sequence: CASSPWSGSYNSPLHF. This chain uses TRBV11-2 with TRBJ1-6; no reliable D call. Trimming pared 5 bases from V and 0 bases from J, leaving 11 bases between. The CDR3 sequence is 16 residues long. CDR1 SGHAT and CDR2 FQNNGV come from the germline V gene.